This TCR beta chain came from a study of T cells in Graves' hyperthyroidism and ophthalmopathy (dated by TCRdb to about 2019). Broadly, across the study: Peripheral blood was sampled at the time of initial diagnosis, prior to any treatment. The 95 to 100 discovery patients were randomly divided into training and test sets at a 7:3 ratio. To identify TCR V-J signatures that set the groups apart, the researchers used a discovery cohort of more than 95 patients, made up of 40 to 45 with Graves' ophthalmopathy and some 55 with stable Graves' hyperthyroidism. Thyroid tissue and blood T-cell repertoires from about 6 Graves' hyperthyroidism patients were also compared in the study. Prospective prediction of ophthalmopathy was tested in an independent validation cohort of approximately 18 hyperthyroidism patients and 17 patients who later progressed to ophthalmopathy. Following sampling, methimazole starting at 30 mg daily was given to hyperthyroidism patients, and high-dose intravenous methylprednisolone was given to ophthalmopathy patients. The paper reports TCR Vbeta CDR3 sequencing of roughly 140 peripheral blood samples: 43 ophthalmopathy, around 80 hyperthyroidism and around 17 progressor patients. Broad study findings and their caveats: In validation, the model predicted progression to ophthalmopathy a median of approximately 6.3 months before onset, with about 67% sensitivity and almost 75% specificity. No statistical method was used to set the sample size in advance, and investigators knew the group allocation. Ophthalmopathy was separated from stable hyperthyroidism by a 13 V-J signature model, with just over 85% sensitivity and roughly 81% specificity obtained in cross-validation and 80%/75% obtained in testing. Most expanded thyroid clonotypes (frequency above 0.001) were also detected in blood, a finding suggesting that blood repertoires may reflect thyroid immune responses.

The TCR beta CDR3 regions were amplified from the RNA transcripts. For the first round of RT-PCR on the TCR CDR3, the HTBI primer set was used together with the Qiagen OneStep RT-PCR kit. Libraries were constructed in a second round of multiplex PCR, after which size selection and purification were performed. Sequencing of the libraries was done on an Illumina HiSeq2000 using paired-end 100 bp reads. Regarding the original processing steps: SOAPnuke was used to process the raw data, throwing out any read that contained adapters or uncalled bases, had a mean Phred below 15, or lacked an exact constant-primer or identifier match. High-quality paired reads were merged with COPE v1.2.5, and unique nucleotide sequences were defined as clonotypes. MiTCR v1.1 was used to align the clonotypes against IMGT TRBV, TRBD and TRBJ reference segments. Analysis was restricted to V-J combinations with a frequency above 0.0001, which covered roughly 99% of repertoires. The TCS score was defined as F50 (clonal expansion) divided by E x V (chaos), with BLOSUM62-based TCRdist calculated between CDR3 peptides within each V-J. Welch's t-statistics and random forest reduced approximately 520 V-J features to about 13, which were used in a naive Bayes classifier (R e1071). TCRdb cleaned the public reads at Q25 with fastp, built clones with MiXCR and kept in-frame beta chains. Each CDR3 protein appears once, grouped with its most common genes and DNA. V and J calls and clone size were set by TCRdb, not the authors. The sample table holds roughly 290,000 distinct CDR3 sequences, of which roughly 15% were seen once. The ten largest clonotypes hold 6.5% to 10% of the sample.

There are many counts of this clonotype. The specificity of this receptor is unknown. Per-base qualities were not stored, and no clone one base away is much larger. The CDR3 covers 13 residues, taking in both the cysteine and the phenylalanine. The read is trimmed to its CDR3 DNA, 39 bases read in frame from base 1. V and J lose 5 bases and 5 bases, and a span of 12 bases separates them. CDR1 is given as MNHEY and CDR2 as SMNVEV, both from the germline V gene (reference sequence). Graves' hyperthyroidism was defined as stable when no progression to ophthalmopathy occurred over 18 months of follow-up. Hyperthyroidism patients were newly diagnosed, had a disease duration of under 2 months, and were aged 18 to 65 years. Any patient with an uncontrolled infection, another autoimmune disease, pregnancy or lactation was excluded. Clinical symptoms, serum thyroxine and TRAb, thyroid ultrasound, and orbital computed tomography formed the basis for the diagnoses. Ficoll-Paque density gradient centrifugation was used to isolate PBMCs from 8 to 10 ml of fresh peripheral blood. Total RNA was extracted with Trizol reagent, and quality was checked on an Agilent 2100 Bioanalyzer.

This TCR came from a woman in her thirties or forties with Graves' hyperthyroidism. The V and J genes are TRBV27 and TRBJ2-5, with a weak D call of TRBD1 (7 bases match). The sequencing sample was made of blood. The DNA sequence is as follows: TGTGCCAGCAGTCACTCAGGGGGGGAGACCCAGTACTTC. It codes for CASSHSGGETQYF.